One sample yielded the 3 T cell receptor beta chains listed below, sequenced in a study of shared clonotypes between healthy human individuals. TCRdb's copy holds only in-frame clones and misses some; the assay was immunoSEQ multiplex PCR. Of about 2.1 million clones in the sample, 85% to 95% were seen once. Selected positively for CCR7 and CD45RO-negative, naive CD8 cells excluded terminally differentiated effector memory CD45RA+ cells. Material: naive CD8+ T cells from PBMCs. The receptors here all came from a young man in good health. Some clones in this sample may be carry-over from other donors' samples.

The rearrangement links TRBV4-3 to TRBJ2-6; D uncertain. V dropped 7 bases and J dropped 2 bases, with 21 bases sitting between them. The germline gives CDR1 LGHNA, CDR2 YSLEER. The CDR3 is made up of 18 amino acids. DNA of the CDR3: TGCGCCAGCACCGCCCGGGTCCCTCGAGGTCCTGGGGCCAACGTCCTGACTTTC. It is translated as CASTARVPRGPGANVLTF.

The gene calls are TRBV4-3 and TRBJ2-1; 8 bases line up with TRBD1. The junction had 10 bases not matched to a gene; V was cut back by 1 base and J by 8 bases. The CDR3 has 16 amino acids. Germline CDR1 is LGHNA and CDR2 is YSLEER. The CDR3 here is CASSQGLTTGGDEQFF. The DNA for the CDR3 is TGCGCCAGCAGCCAAGGGTTGACTACAGGGGGTGATGAGCAGTTCTTC.

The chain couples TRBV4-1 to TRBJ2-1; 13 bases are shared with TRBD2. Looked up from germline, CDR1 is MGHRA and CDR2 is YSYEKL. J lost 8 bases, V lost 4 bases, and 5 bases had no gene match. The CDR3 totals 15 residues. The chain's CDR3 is CASSLRTSGSDEQFF. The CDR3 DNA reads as TGCGCCAGCAGCCTTAGGACTAGCGGGAGTGATGAGCAGTTCTTC.